These T cell receptor beta chains were read from a single sample in a study of CD8+CD57+ T cells in acquired aplastic anemia. TCRdb called the reads again in MiXCR, with one record for every CDR3 protein. The data hold about 260,000 distinct CDR3 sequences, with approximately 82% observed a single time. The source material was sorted CD4+, CD8+, or CD8+CD57+ T cells (not recorded which) from PBMCs. The source is a human donor with aplastic anemia. The conserved cysteine and the conserved F or W are not part of the CDR3 here.

v_call	j_call	cdr3_aa
TRBV2	TRBJ2-3	ASSLGGVPDTQY
TRBV7-2	TRBJ1-1	ASSLVQGGAEAF
TRBV7-2	TRBJ1-2	ASSHRGAEQYGYT
TRBV5-3	TRBJ1-1	ASSRSVNTEAF
TRBV7-4	TRBJ2-5	ASSSGLRETQY
TRBV20-1	TRBJ2-1	SATLGSSSNEQF
TRBV20-1	TRBJ2-5	SALSIAGGHQETQY
TRBV7-2	TRBJ2-7	ASSLSRRSEKY
TRBV7-2	TRBJ1-5	ASSYHPDGTALPH
TRBV15	TRBJ2-5	ASSGHSDRETQY
TRBV11-3	TRBJ1-1	ASSLDGTGGTEAF
TRBV19	TRBJ1-2	ASSTRDGRYGYT
TRBV7-3	TRBJ2-5	ASSQGSYSAPQY
TRBV2	TRBJ2-5	ASNQGASGTQY
TRBV24-1	TRBJ2-1	ASLAGLAGKLS
TRBV9	TRBJ2-3	ASSAGAGPDKQY
TRBV2	.	ASSVGPNAPQH
TRBV7-2	TRBJ2-1	ASSLSEGEEF
TRBV7-4	TRBJ2-5	ASSVGSDTEDFGY
TRBV20-1	TRBJ2-7	SAGQGGNEQY
TRBV19	TRBJ1-1	ASSFSVYTEAF
TRBV2	TRBJ1-2	ASSEGVIDEQI
TRBV7-3	TRBJ2-3	ASSSATGRDAFF
TRBV7-8	TRBJ2-3	ASSVGGDRENTQY
TRBV11-1	TRBJ1-2	ASSHSGDRLVYGYT
TRBV7-8	TRBJ2-1	ASSLAGGSYTEQF
TRBV7-9	TRBJ1-1	ASSLGTGDHTDTF
TRBV9	TRBJ2-5	ASSPWTGGRTQY
TRBV7-2	TRBJ2-7	ASSPEQGSVTEAY
TRBV2	.	ASGDRVAHPQY
TRBV5-1	TRBJ2-3	ASSLGLAGEDTQY
TRBV11-3	TRBJ1-4	AGSLDLTGEKLF
TRBV9	TRBJ1-1	ASREGATGVNTEAF
TRBV7-9	TRBJ2-3	ASRMDVYEQFLW
TRBV9	TRBJ2-3	ASGDGGKATQF
TRBV7-2	TRBJ1-2	ASSQEIGNYGYT
TRBV20-1	TRBJ2-3	SAFNQGTDTQY
TRBV7-6	TRBJ1-1	ASSLAGGTKRTPF
TRBV20-1	TRBJ1-5	SASLGTGGNQPQH
TRBV24-1	TRBJ2-3	STSSGGSTDTQY
TRBV24-1	.	ATGTGGGRDAQY
TRBV20-1	TRBJ2-3	SASGGSTDTQY
TRBV20-1	TRBJ2-5	SARSGLAGLQETQY
TRBV7-9	TRBJ1-6	AYEVAAYQETQYLH
TRBV29-1	TRBJ2-2	SVDREGQAGELF
TRBV20-1	TRBJ1-5	SARDETGGDQPQH
TRBV20-1	TRBJ2-1	SARGGLAGEYNEQF
TRBV7-3	TRBJ2-3	ASRVGGGADTY
TRBV7-8	TRBJ2-5	ASSLRGARAGGSEGETQY
TRBV7-9	TRBJ2-1	ASSLQGGAQDEYF
TRBV9	TRBJ2-1	ASSPDGGGYGYTQF
TRBV20-1	TRBJ1-1	SARTYRDYDTEAF
TRBV7-2	TRBJ2-2	ASSLGQPNTGELF
TRBV7-9	TRBJ2-7	ASSLLQGPYEQY
TRBV19	TRBJ2-3	ASSLTSGSYDAQY
TRBV10-3	TRBJ1-2	AISEESGYT
TRBV9	TRBJ2-5	ASSVGSEPQYFY